This TCR beta chain came from a study of blood T cell repertoires in COVID-19. Study-wide background: Acute and convalescent COVID-19 samples came from the United States, Italy and Spain.

The participants were between about 18 and 90 years old and came from about two dozen US areas. Cohort allocation depended upon clinical history that participants reported. Per the study methods: Estimated nucleated cell counts came from reference gene primer amplification. Repertoires were generated with immunoSEQ multiplex PCR, while TCRdb's copy carries only in-frame clones and drops some. Clone size and the V and J calls come from that table; the DNA yielded D and trimming. The table shows about 200,000 clones, with around 86% occurring only once. The source of this sequence is a middle-aged man with acute COVID-19. Sequencing used PBMCs or T cells enriched from blood (not recorded which).

The CDR3 bases are TGTGCCAGCGGACACGACGGCGGGAGTATCCGAGAGACCCAGTACTTC. The encoded protein is CASGHDGGSIRETQYF. This chain joins TRBV2 and TRBJ2-5; 7 bases fit TRBD2. Germline lookup yields CDR1 SNHLY and CDR2 FYNNEI. This CDR3 is 16 amino acids long. V lost 8 bases to trimming and J lost 4 bases; unmatched junction nucleotides: 16.